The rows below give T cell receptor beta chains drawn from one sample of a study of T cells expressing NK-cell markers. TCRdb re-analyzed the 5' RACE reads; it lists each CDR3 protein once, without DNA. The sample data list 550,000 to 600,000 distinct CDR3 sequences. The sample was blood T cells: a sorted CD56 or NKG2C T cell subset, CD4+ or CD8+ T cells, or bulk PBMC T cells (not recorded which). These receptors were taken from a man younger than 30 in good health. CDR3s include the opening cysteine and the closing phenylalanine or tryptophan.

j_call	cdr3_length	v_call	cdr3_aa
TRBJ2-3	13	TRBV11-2	CASGQGFADTQYF
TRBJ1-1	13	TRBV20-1	CSASDDSPDEAFF
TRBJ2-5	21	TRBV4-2	CASSARLLAGGPPEEGETQYF
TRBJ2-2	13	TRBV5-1	CASGKKNTGELFF
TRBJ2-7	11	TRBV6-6	CASSGTYEQYF
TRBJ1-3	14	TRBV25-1	CASSGTRVYDTIYF
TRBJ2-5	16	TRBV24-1	CATSDRGRSVEETQYF
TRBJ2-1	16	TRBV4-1	CASSHQGRDRSNEQFF
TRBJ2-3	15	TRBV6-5	CASSYVGGEADTQYF
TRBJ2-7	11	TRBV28	CATGGREEQYF
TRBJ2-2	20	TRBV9	CASSVGSSGSWSGSPGELFF
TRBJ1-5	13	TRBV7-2	CASSRWGSQPQHF
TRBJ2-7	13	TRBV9	CASSVDGGAEQYF
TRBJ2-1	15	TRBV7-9	CASSLGAGGSHEQFF
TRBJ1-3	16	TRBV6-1	CASSSTWGGSGNTIYF
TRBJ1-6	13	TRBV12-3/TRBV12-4	CASSYEGGSPLHF
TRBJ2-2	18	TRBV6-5	CASSYQGLAGWNTGELFF
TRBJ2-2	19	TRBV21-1	CASSKKAVGGTVLTGELFF
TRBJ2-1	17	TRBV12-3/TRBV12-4	CASSGRLAGVSYNEQFF